Presented here are 16 T cell receptor beta chains from one specimen sequenced in a study of Graves' ophthalmopathy and Graves' hyperthyroidism. Amplifying from RNA transcripts, the study obtained TCR beta CDR3 regions. HTBI primers were employed in first-round RT-PCR, then a second-round multiplex PCR followed. TCRdb fed the multiplex PCR reads into MiXCR, producing one record per CDR3 protein. The sample yields 360,000 or so distinct CDR3 sequences, approximately 20% seen once. Sequencing was done on a sample of peripheral blood. These TCRs come from a woman between 18 and 30 years old with Graves' ophthalmopathy.

This clonotype was counted between two and nine times. The chain is built from TRBV11-2 and TRBJ2-2; D is unresolved. With 5 bases removed from V and 3 bases from J, the gap between germline ends came to 16 bases. There are 16 residues in the CDR3. Germline values: CDR1 SGHAT, CDR2 FQNNGV. The CDR3 nucleotides read TGTGCCAGCAGCGCGGTCCCGGTTGGGGACACCGGGGAGCTGTTTTTT. It codes for CASSAVPVGDTGELFF.

The chain has TRBV7-2 and TRBJ2-5, with 15 bases fitting TRBD2. V dropped 2 bases and J dropped 5; count of bases not matched to a gene: 3. CDR1 is SGHTA, CDR2 FQGNSA, per germline. The CDR3 totals 16 residues. CDR3 in amino acids: CASSLRTSGRVETQYF. CDR3 coding DNA: TGTGCCAGCAGCTTACGGACTAGCGGGAGGGTGGAGACCCAGTACTTC.

This clonotype was counted many times. CDR3 in DNA: TGTGCCAGCAGTTACTCGCGTCGGGGGGGTAGCTACGAGCAGTACTTC. This encodes CASSYSRRGGSYEQYF. The V gene is TRBV6-2 or TRBV6-3, the J gene TRBJ2-7, with 8 bases lining up with TRBD2. The V gene's germline CDR1 is MNHEY and CDR2 SVGEGT. The length of the CDR3 is 16 residues. V lost 0 bases and J lost 3; bases outside the gene matches: 7.

This clonotype was counted at least ten times. This chain joins TRBV28 and TRBJ2-5; TRBD2 might be the D (5 bases). The V gene's germline CDR1 is MDHEN and CDR2 SYDVKM. V was clipped by 5 bases and J by 5 bases, with 21 bases between them. CDR3 size: 16 residues. CDR3 sequence (DNA): TGTGCCAGCAGTCCTCTATCGGGCAGGCGAGGGGAGACCCAGTACTTC. Residues: CASSPLSGRRGETQYF.

This clonotype appeared many times. The chain joins TRBV30 to TRBJ1-1; no clear D gene. Germline V gene lookup returns CDR1 GTSNPN and CDR2 SVGIG (reference sequence). This CDR3 contains 11 residues. V lost 2 bases and J lost 4, with 5 bases in between. CDR3 region: CAWSSGTEAFF. CDR3 sequence (DNA): TGTGCCTGGAGTAGTGGCACTGAAGCTTTCTTT.

This clonotype was recorded at least ten times. The chain couples TRBV28 to TRBJ1-2, with TRBD1 as a possible D gene (5 bases). With 7 bases removed from V and 0 bases from J, the gap between germline ends came to 18 bases. The germline gives CDR1 MDHEN, CDR2 SYDVKM. This CDR3 contains 16 residues. CDR3 sequence (DNA): TGTGCCAGCACTCTGGGGCAGGGAGTAGCTAACTATGGCTACACCTTC. Amino acid sequence: CASTLGQGVANYGYTF.

This clonotype was detected many times. The chain combines TRBV2 with TRBJ2-7; 7 bases fit TRBD1. The CDR3 has 16 residues. V was pared by 5 bases and J by 2 bases, with 12 bases of the junction left unmatched. In germline, CDR1 is SNHLY, CDR2 FYNNEI. The CDR3 DNA is TGTGCCAGCAGTAGTCCGCAGGACAGGACTGCCTACGAGCAGTACTTC. Translating gives CASSSPQDRTAYEQYF.

Ten or more counts support this clonotype. The J gene is TRBJ2-5, the V gene TRBV28; D may be TRBD1 (7 bases). V shed 6 bases and J shed 5 bases, with 19 bases lying between them. CDR3 length: 15 residues. Germline CDR1 is MDHEN and CDR2 is SYDVKM. CDR3 coding DNA: TGTGCCAGCAGGGTGGGGGGACAGTCCGGCGAGACCCAGTACTTC. It specifies CASRVGGQSGETQYF.

This clonotype was observed many times. This chain joins TRBV5-1 and TRBJ1-6, with D unresolved. V was pared by 1 base and J by 7 bases, with 9 bases between. CDR3 length: 14 amino acids. In germline, CDR1 is SGHRS, CDR2 YFSETQ. The CDR3 DNA is TGCGCCAGCAGCTTGCGCGAGAGGAATTCACCCCTCCACTTT. Translated, it gives CASSLRERNSPLHF.

This clonotype came up many times. V and J are TRBV10-3 and TRBJ2-7; D not resolved. CDR3 length: 14 residues. Trimming cost V 3 bases and J 5 bases, with 14 bases left between them. Germline V gene sequence: CDR1 ENHRY, CDR2 SYGVKD. CDR3 region: CAISDWQDLDEQYF. The CDR3 DNA reads as TGTGCCATCAGTGACTGGCAGGACCTCGACGAGCAGTACTTC.

This clonotype was observed at least ten times. V usage is TRBV5-5 and J usage is TRBJ2-5; TRBD1 aligns across 10 bases. The CDR3 contains 16 residues. Germline V lookup: CDR1 SGHKS, CDR2 YYEKEE (reference sequence). The junction had 9 bases not matched to a gene; V was cut back by 3 bases and J by 4 bases. CDR3 protein: CASSYGTGALGETQYF. CDR3 sequence (DNA): TGTGCCAGCAGCTACGGGACAGGGGCCCTAGGAGAGACCCAGTACTTC.

On this clonotype: Germline is not matched at one junction end, which may reflect a read error. The chain is built from TRBV5-1 and TRBJ2-7, with D hard to call. CDR1 is SGHRS, CDR2 YFSETQ, per germline. CDR3 length equals 12 residues. The CDR3 DNA reads TGCGCCGGCAGCTATGTCGGTTACGAGCAGTACTTC. This sequence encodes CAGSYVGYEQYF.

This clonotype was found many times. The chain employs TRBV7-2 and TRBJ2-7, with TRBD2 as a possible D gene (6 bases). Trimming left V 1 base short and J 1 base short, with 8 bases between. The CDR3 is made up of 14 amino acids. Per the germline V gene, CDR1 is SGHTA and CDR2 is FQGNSA. CDR3 in DNA: TGTGCCAGCAGCTTAGGACTAGTGTCCTACGAGCAGTACTTC. Amino acid sequence: CASSLGLVSYEQYF.

The table lists this clonotype with many counts. The chain has TRBV2 and TRBJ2-5; perhaps TRBD2 as D (5 bases). The germline V and J ends were trimmed by 6 bases and 1 base, with 12 bases remaining between them. CDR1 SNHLY and CDR2 FYNNEI come from the germline V gene. The CDR3 runs to 14 residues. CDR3 in amino acids: CASRTMWSQETQYF. In DNA, the CDR3 is TGTGCCAGCAGGACTATGTGGTCCCAAGAGACCCAGTACTTC.

This clonotype showed up many times. The V and J genes are TRBV24-1 and TRBJ2-2; D gene unclear. The CDR3 is 17 residues long. CDR1 and CDR2 from the germline V gene are KGHDR and SFDVKD. With 4 bases removed from V and 4 bases from J, the gap between germline ends came to 18 bases. The chain's CDR3 is CATSEPVDFYRTGELFF. The CDR3 DNA reads as TGTGCCACCAGTGAACCAGTCGACTTTTATCGCACCGGGGAGCTGTTTTTT.

This clonotype has at least ten counts. The chain links TRBV30 to TRBJ2-7; TRBD2 is a possible D gene (6 bases). The CDR3 spans 13 residues. V dropped 7 bases and J dropped 1 base, with 14 bases sitting between them. Germline V CDR1 and CDR2: GTSNPN, SVGIG (reference sequence). This chain's CDR3 is CALTGAGSYEQYF. CDR3 sequence (DNA): TGTGCCTTAACGGGTGCGGGATCCTACGAGCAGTACTTC. Full variable domain (missing parts from reference TRBV30 and TRBJ2-7): SQTIHQWPATLVQPVGSPLSLECTVEGTSNPNLYWYRQAAGRGLQLLFYSVGIGQISSEVPQNLSASRPQDRQFILSSKKLLLSDSGFYLCALTGAGSYEQYFGPGTRLTVT.